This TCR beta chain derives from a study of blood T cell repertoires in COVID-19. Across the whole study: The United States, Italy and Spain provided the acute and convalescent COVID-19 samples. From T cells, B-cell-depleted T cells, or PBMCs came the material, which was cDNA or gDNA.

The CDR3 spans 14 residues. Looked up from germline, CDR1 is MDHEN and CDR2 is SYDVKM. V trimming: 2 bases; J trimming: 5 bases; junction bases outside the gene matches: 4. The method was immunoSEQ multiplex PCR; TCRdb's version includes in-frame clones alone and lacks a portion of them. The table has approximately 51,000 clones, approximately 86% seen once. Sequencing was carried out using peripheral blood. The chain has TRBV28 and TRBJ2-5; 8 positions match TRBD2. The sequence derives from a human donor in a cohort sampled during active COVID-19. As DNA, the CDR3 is TGTGCCAGCAGTTTAGGCGCGGGAGGCGAGACCCAGTACTTC. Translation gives CASSLGAGGETQYF.